These 11 T cell receptor beta chains were sequenced from one sample in a study of blood T cell repertoires in COVID-19. Data came from immunoSEQ multiplex PCR; TCRdb stores just in-frame clones and leaves some out. The sample yields roughly 79,000 clones, around nine tenths seen once. The sample was peripheral blood. Source of these receptors: a woman older than 75 with active or convalescent COVID-19.

This sequence joins TRBV28 and TRBJ2-1, with 11 bases identical to TRBD2. The V gene end was trimmed by 10 bases and the J gene end by 15 bases; junction bases not matched to a gene: 14. This CDR3 region has 13 residues. Looked up from germline, CDR1 is MDHEN and CDR2 is SYDVKM. Here the CDR3 reads CAIDPRASGGLFF. The CDR3 nucleotides read TGTGCCATCGACCCGAGGGCTAGCGGGGGGTTGTTCTTC.

This chain connects TRBV18 to TRBJ1-6, with 12 bases identical to TRBD1. Per the germline V gene, CDR1 is KGHSH and CDR2 is LQKENI. The V gene end was trimmed by 5 bases and the J gene end by 8 bases; junction bases not matched to a gene: 7. There are 16 residues in the CDR3. The CDR3 sequence is CASSATGTGGDSPLHF. DNA of the CDR3: TGTGCCAGCTCAGCCACCGGGACAGGGGGCGATTCACCCCTCCACTTT.

J is TRBJ2-6 and V is TRBV6-5; no clear D gene. V gave up 0 bases and J gave up 2 bases, with 8 bases separating them. The CDR3 runs 16 residues. The germline CDR1 and CDR2 sequences are MNHEY and SVGAGI. CDR3 nucleotides: TGTGCCAGCAGTTACTCTATTTCGGCTGGGGCCAACGTCCTGACTTTC. Amino acids: CASSYSISAGANVLTF.

The chain joins TRBV5-6 to TRBJ2-7; TRBD1 might be the D (6 bases). Per germline, CDR1 SGHDT and CDR2 YYEEEE. The length of the CDR3 is 14 residues. Trimming removed 5 bases from V and 3 bases from J, with 15 bases in between. The CDR3 DNA reads as TGTGCCAGCAGGACCGAGGGACAAGTCTACGAGCAGTACTTC. It codes for CASRTEGQVYEQYF.

The chain recombines TRBV6-6 with TRBJ1-1, with TRBD1 matching 10 bases. The CDR3 has 16 residues. V dropped 2 bases and J dropped 10; count of bases not matched to a gene: 13. Looked up from germline, CDR1 is MNHNY and CDR2 is SVGAGI (reference sequence). CDR3 protein: CASSYGGATGGVRAFF. The CDR3 DNA reads as TGTGCCAGCAGTTACGGGGGGGCGACAGGGGGCGTTAGAGCTTTCTTT.

This clone turned up a few times. J is TRBJ1-2 and V is TRBV28, with 8 bases lining up with TRBD1. This CDR3 has 15 amino acids. The trim removed 10 bases at V and 1 base at J, leaving 11 bases unmatched. Germline V lookup: CDR1 MDHEN, CDR2 SYDVKM. CDR3 residues: CATRPQGVVNYGYTF. CDR3 DNA sequence: TGTGCCACCCGGCCACAGGGGGTAGTTAACTATGGCTACACCTTC.

The CDR3 spells CASSIYSGMVDQPQHF. The CDR3 nucleotides read TGTGCCAGTAGTATCTATTCAGGGATGGTCGACCAGCCCCAGCATTTT. The J gene is TRBJ1-5, the V gene TRBV19; a possible D gene is TRBD1 (5 bases). Germline V CDR1 and CDR2: LNHDA, SQIVND (reference sequence). The CDR3 length is 16 residues. The germline V and J ends were trimmed by 3 bases and 7 bases, with 19 bases remaining between them.

The rearrangement joins TRBV2 to TRBJ1-4, with D maybe TRBD1 (6 bases). This CDR3 spans 14 amino acids. The germline CDR1 and CDR2 sequences are SNHLY and FYNNEI. Trimming pared 6 bases from V and 7 bases from J, leaving 15 bases between. This chain's CDR3 is CASRNRVGSEKLFF. The DNA of the CDR3 is TGTGCCAGCAGAAACAGGGTAGGATCTGAAAAACTGTTTTTT.

The chain has TRBV29-1 and TRBJ2-1, with 13 bases aligning to TRBD2. The V and J ends lost 4 bases and 7 bases, in that order; junction bases with no gene match: 7. Per germline, CDR1 SQVTM and CDR2 ANQGSEA. The CDR3 length is 15 residues. The CDR3 spells CSVVGLAGVWNEQFF. In DNA form, the CDR3 reads TGCAGCGTTGTAGGACTAGCGGGAGTTTGGAATGAGCAGTTCTTC.

The J gene is TRBJ1-2, the V gene TRBV6-2 or TRBV6-3; weak D call: TRBD1 (5 bases). The CDR3 is 16 amino acids. V was shortened by 2 bases and J by 3 bases, with 16 bases between the two germline ends. Looked up from germline, CDR1 is MNHEY and CDR2 is SVGEGT. In nucleotides, the CDR3 is TGTGCCAGCAGTTACCGCCCCTGGGAGGGGTACTATGGCTACACCTTC. Translated, it gives CASSYRPWEGYYGYTF.

This sequence joins TRBV5-1 and TRBJ2-5; 7 bases are shared with TRBD1. With V trimmed by 4 bases and J by 1 base, 7 bases remained unmatched. CDR3 length: 15 amino acids. The germline CDR1 and CDR2 sequences are SGHRS and YFSETQ. The CDR3 DNA reads as TGCGCCAGCAGCCCAGGGACAGCCACCCAAGAGACCCAGTACTTC. Protein product: CASSPGTATQETQYF.